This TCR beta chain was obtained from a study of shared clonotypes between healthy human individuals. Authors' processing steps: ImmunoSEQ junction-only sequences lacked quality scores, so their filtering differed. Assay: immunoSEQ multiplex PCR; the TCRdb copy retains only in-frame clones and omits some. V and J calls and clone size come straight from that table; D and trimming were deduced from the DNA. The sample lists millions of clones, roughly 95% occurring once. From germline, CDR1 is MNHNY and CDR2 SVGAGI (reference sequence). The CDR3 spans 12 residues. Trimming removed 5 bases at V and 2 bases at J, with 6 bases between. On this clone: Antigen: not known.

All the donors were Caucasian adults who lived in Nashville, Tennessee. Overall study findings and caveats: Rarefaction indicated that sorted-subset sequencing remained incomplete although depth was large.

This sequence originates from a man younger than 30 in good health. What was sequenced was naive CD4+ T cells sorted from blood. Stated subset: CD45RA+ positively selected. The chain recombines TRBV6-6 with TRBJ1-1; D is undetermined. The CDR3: CASSRDNTEAFF. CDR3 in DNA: TGTGCCAGCAGTCGCGACAACACTGAAGCTTTCTTT.